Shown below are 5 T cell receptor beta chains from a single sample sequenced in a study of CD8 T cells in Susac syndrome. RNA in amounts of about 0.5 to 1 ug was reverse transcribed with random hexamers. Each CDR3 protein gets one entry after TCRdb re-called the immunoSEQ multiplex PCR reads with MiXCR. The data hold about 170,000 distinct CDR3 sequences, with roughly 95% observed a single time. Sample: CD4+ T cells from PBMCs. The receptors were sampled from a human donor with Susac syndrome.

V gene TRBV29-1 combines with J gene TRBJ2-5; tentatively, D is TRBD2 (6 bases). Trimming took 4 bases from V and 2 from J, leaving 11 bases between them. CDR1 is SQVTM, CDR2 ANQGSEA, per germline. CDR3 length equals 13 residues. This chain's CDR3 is CSVVGRGQETQYF. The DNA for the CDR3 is TGCAGCGTTGTGGGCCGGGGGCAAGAGACCCAGTACTTC.

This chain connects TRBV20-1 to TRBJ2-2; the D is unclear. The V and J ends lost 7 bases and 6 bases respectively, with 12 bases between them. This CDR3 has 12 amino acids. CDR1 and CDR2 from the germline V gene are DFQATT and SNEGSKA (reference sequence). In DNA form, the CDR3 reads TGCAGTGTTCCACTCTTAGCCGGGGAGCTGTTTTTT. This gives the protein CSVPLLAGELFF.

DNA of the CDR3: TGTGCCAGCAGCTTATCCCCACCCGGCAGGGCAGGTGCTTTCTTT. This sequence encodes CASSLSPPGRAGAFF. The J gene is TRBJ1-1, the V gene TRBV7-9; perhaps TRBD1 as D (5 bases). This CDR3 is built from 15 residues. CDR1 is SEHNR and CDR2 is FQNEAQ in the germline V gene (reference sequence). Trimming took 2 bases from V and 11 from J, leaving 21 bases between them.

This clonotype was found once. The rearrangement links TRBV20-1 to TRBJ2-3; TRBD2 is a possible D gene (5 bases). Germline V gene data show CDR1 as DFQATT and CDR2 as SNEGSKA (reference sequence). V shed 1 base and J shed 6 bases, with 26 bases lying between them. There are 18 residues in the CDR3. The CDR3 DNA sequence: TGCAGTGCTAGAGCTCCCCCTGTAAGGACTGCCGCACGGGATACGCAGTATTTT. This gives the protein CSARAPPVRTAARDTQYF.

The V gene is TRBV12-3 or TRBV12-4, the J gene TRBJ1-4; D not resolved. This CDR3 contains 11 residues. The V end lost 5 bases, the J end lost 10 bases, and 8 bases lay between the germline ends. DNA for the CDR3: TGTGCCAGCAGTCAAGCCTCAAAACTGTTTTTT. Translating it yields CASSQASKLFF.